This TCR beta chain appears in the sequencing data of a study of early T cells in non-severe SARS-CoV-2 infection. The CDR3 is 12 amino acids. Trimming stripped 8 bases from V and 7 bases from J, with 9 bases between. Study findings and constraints: Matching with VDJdb favored anti-spike CD8 responses (missing private and CD4 specificities).

This clonotype was seen repeatedly, ten times or more. Its antigen is as yet unknown. A single record per CDR3 protein comes from TCRdb applying MiXCR to the 5' RACE reads. The sample has 65,000 to 95,000 distinct CDR3 sequences; 10% to 15% are singletons. The chain carries TRBV12-3 or TRBV12-4 and TRBJ1-6, with a possible D match to TRBD1 (5 bases). The clonotype comes from an adult who was a healthcare worker with PCR-confirmed SARS-CoV-2 infection or an uninfected control (not recorded which). The donor label of this sample is uncertain. Material: whole blood, obtained at baseline. CDR3 sequence (DNA): TGTGCCAGCCTTCAGGGAAATTCACCCCTCCACTTT. Translated, it gives CASLQGNSPLHF.